This T cell receptor (beta chain) was sequenced in a study of blood T cell repertoires in COVID-19. Study as a whole: Either two negative PCRs, clearance, or symptom resolution qualified Cohort 3 donors as recovered. In each case, the material was cDNA or gDNA derived from T cells, B-cell-depleted T cells, or PBMCs.

The V gene lost 6 bases and the J gene lost 10 bases, with 16 bases spanning the gap. The CDR3 loop spans 13 amino acids. From germline, CDR1 is MNHEY and CDR2 SVGAGI. Some clones are missing from TCRdb's copy, which holds only in-frame ones; the method was immunoSEQ multiplex PCR. Of approximately 200,000 clones detected, 87% appear once; the ten largest clones hold approximately 7.2%. This chain joins TRBV6-5 and TRBJ1-5; D is possibly TRBD1 (6 bases). Material for sequencing was PBMCs or T cells enriched from blood (not recorded which). The clonotype was recovered from a man aged 25 to 45 in a cohort exposed to, infected with or recovered from COVID-19 (not recorded which). Written as DNA, the CDR3 is TGTGCCAGCAGCCCCCTCGGACAGAGTCCCCAGCATTTT. Translation gives CASSPLGQSPQHF.